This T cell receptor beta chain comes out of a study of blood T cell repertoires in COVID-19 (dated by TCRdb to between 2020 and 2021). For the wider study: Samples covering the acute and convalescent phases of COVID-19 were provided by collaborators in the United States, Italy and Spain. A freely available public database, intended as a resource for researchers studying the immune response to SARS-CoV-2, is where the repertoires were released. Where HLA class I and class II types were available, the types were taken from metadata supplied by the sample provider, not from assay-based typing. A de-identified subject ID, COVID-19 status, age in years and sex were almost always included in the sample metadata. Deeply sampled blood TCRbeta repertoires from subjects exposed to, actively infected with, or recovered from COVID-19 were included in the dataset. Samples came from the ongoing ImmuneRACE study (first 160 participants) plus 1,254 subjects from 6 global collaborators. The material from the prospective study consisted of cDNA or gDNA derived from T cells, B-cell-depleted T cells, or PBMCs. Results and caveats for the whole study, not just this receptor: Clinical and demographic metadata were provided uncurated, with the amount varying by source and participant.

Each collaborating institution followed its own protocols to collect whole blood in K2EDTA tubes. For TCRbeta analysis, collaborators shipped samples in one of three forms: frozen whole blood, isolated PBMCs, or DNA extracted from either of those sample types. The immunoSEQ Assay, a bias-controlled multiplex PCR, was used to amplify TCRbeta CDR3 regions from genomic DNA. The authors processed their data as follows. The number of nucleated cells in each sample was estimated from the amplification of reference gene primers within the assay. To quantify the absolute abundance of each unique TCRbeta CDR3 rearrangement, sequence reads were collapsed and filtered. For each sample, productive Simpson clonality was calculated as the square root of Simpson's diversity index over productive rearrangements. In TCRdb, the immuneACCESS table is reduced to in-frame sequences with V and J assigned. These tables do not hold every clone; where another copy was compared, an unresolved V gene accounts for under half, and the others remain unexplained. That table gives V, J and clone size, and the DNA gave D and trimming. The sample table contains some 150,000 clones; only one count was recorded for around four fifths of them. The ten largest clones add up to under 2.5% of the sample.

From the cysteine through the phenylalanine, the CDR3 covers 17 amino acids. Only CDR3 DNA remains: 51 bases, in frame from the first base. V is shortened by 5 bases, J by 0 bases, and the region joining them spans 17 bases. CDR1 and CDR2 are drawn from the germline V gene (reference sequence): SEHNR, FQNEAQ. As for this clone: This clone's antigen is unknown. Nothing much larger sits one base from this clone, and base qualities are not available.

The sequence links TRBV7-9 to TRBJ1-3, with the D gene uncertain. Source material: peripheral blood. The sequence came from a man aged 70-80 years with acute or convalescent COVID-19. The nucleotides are TGTGCCAGCAGCCCTGGCGATCCGGGGAACTCTGGAAACACCATATATTTT. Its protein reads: CASSPGDPGNSGNTIYF. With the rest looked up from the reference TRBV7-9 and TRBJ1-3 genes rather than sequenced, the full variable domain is DTGVSQNPRHKITKRGQNVTFRCDPISEHNRLYWYRQTLGQGPEFLTYFQNEAQLEKSRLLSDRFSAERPKGSFSTLEIQRTEQGDSAMYLCASSPGDPGNSGNTIYFGEGSWLTVV.